The text below deals with one T cell receptor beta chain. Clones were sequenced by immunoSEQ multiplex PCR, and TCRdb holds only the in-frame ones, with some missing. The table records about 38,000 clones, about 90% of them present only once. CDR3 size: 16 residues. Germline CDR1 is SGHAT and CDR2 is FQDESV (reference sequence). V was pared by 4 bases and J by 3 bases, with 10 bases of the junction left unmatched. The data stem from a study of T cell changes during pregnancy in multiple sclerosis. The material sequenced was CD4+ T cells from peripheral blood mononuclear cells, taken in the third trimester of pregnancy. The receptor was isolated from a female donor in good health, enrolled as a control in a pregnancy study. The V gene is TRBV11-1, the J gene TRBJ2-7, with 9 bases identical to TRBD1. This chain's CDR3 is CASSSGGGTGYYEQYF. As DNA, the CDR3 is TGTGCCAGCAGCTCCGGAGGTGGGACAGGGTACTACGAGCAGTACTTC.